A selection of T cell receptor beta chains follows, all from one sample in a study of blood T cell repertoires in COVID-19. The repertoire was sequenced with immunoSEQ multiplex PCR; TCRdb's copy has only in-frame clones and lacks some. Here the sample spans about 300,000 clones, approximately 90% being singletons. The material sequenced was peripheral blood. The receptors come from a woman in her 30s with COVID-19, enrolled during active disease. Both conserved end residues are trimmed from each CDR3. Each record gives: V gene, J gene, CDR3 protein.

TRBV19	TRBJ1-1	ASSPLLGAVTEAF
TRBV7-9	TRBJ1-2	ASSLDIAGKDGYT
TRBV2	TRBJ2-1	ASKTFGTGQF
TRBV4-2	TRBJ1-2	ASSQELTALSNYGYT
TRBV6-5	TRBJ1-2	ASSSPAGAGYGYT
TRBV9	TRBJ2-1	ASSVDSPASGRASVNEQF
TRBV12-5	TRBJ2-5	ASGTAEEAQETQY
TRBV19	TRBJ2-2	ASRPGTGATGELF
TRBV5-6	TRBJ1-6	ASSFWDTYNSPLH
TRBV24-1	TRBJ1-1	ATSDYSRDRGTF
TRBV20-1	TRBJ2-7	SASSGGTGVWEQY
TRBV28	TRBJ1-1	ASRTDRVGSEAF
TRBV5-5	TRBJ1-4	ASSLGQTTNEKLF
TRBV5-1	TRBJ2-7	ASSLGSASEQY
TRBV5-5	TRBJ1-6	ASSLPTGLNSPLH
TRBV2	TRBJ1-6	ASSVDRGPSNSPLH
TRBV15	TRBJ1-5	ATSREGGSNQPQH
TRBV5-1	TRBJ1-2	ASSSGTANYGYT
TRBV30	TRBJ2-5	AWSRIAGNRTQY
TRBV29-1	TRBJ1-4	SVEGIGSRGTNEKLF
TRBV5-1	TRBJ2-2	ASSLDTGGDFGELF
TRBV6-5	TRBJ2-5	ASSFTGTSGNKAQY
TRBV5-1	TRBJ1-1	ASSLDINTEAF
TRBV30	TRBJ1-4	AWSVEEKLF
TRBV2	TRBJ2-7	AGGTSTYEQY
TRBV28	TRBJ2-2	ASTPSGVSNTGELF
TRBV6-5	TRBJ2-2	ASSWSPGELF
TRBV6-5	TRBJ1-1	ASSRDRAGAEAF
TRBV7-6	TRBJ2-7	ASSLGSAGTYEQY
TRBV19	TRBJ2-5	ASSPRGTSGSIGETQY
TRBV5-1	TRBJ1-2	ASSLLQGSGYT
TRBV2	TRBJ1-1	ASSVARGANTEAF
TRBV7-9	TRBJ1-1	ASSLARTGGDTEAF
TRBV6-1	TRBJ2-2	ASSEVWRAGELF
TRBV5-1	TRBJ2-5	ASSLAGTGIQETQY
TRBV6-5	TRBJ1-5	ASRAGGDSNQPQH
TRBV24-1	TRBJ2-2	ATSDTGTGGDGELF
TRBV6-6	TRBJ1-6	ASSLGGTVNSPLH
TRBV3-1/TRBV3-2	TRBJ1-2	ASSQGSGGVGYT
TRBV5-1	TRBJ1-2	ASSLYGQEEPGYT
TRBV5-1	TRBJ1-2	ASSLDRAAGYT